Each of the 18 T cell receptor beta chains below was sequenced from the same sample in a study of metastatic and nonmetastatic thyroid tumors. TCRdb re-analyzed the PCR reads using MiXCR. The data show 24,000 or so clones, with roughly 9.8% seen just once and 30% held by the top ten. Treatment of any kind had been given to no patient before thyroid surgery. The sequenced sample consisted of blood. Receptor source: a female donor with papillary thyroid cancer or a benign thyroid nodule (not recorded which). Some clones in this sample may be carry-over from other donors' samples.

Turning to this clone: A much larger clone differs by one base, so this may be a read error. V gene TRBV14 combines with J gene TRBJ2-7; D is unresolved. The V gene's germline CDR1 is SGHDN and CDR2 FVKESK. CDR3 length equals 13 residues. V was pared by 8 bases and J by 3 bases, with 14 bases between. CDR3 region: CASSVGNRYEQYF. Written as DNA, the CDR3 is TGTGCCAGCTCTGTAGGGAACCGCTACGAGCAGTACTTC. The whole variable domain, filled in from reference TRBV14 and TRBJ2-7, reads EAGVTQFPSHSVIEKGQTVTLRCDPISGHDNLYWYRRVMGKEIKFLLHFVKESKQDESGMPNNRFLAERTGGTYSTLKVQPAELEDSGVYFCASSVGNRYEQYFGPGTRLTVT.

This clone was recorded many times. The chain uses TRBV5-4 and TRBJ2-1, with a tentative D call TRBD1 (6 bases). Trimming took off 2 bases at V and 3 bases at J, with 9 bases between the two ends. This CDR3 comprises 14 residues. Germline V gene data show CDR1 as SGHNT and CDR2 as YYREEE (reference sequence). The CDR3 DNA reads as TGTGCCAGCAGCTTTGGGGGCGACTACAATGAGCAGTTCTTC. Amino acid sequence: CASSFGGDYNEQFF. Filled out from reference TRBV5-4 and TRBJ2-1, the complete variable domain reads ETGVTQSPTHLIKTRGQQVTLRCSSQSGHNTVSWYQQALGQGPQFIFQYYREEENGRGNFPPRFSGLQFPNYSSELNVNALELDDSALYLCASSFGGDYNEQFFGPGTRLTVL.

This clone was counted ten times or more. The genes are TRBV28 and TRBJ2-3; 7 nucleotides line up with TRBD1. The CDR3 runs 17 residues. V lost 3 bases to trimming and J lost 8 bases; unmatched junction nucleotides: 17. Per the germline V gene, CDR1 is MDHEN and CDR2 is SYDVKM. In DNA form, the CDR3 reads TGTGCCAGCAGTTTGGAGACAGGGTGGGTGTCGGTTGTTACGCAGTATTTT. Amino acid sequence: CASSLETGWVSVVTQYF.

This clone was counted at least ten times. V is TRBV11-1 and J is TRBJ2-3, with D perhaps matching TRBD2 (6 bases). CDR1 is SGHAT, CDR2 FQDESV, per germline (reference sequence). The CDR3 is 15 amino acids. The germline V and J ends were trimmed by 1 base and 6 bases, with 14 bases remaining between them. The CDR3 here is CASSLGLAGLDTQYF. CDR3 bases: TGTGCCAGCAGCTTAGGGCTGGCGGGATTGGATACGCAGTATTTT.

This clone was counted ten times or more. The J gene is TRBJ2-2, the V gene TRBV6-2 or TRBV6-3; TRBD2 matches at 10 bases. Germline V gene lookup returns CDR1 MNHEY and CDR2 SVGEGT. The CDR3 runs to 16 residues. V lost 6 bases and J lost 6; bases outside the gene matches: 10. DNA of the CDR3: TGTGCCAGCAGCCCACTAGCGGGAAAGGTTCCCGGGGAGCTGTTTTTT. It specifies CASSPLAGKVPGELFF.

This clone has at least ten counts. The chain employs TRBV5-5 and TRBJ2-5, with 7 bases fitting TRBD2. The germline V gene encodes CDR1 SGHKS and CDR2 YYEKEE (reference sequence). This CDR3 is 15 amino acids long. V dropped 6 bases and J dropped 3; count of bases not matched to a gene: 11. The CDR3 is CASTIVPLAEETQYF. In DNA, the CDR3 is TGTGCCAGCACCATTGTCCCCCTAGCGGAAGAGACCCAGTACTTC.

The sample holds many counts of this clone. This chain links TRBV27 with TRBJ2-1; unclear D gene. The CDR3 spans 14 residues. The germline V and J ends were trimmed by 4 bases and 7 bases, with 14 bases remaining between them. CDR1 and CDR2 (germline): MNHEY, SMNVEV (reference sequence). CDR3 protein: CASSSQLTVNEQFF. As DNA, the CDR3 is TGTGCCAGCAGTTCCCAACTCACAGTGAATGAGCAGTTCTTC.

With regard to this clone: With a much larger clone just one base away, this may be a read error. The chain links TRBV28 to TRBJ2-2, with D possibly being TRBD2 (6 bases). The CDR3 covers 17 residues. The V end was cut by 3 bases, the J end by 3 bases, with 17 bases between. The germline CDR1 and CDR2 sequences are MDHEN and SYDVKM. In DNA, the CDR3 is TGTGCCAGCAGTTTTAAGGACTCGGGGGTGGACACCGGGGAGCTGTTTTTT. It is translated as CASSFKDSGVDTGELFF.

About this clone itself: A much larger clone lies one base from this, so it may be a read error. The same CDR3 also results from other DNA sequences found in this sample. The genes are TRBV2 and TRBJ1-5; D ambiguous. CDR1 and CDR2 from the germline V gene are SNHLY and FYNNEI. The CDR3 has 12 residues. The V and J ends lost 7 bases and 4 bases respectively, with 8 bases between them. In DNA form, the CDR3 reads TGTGCCAGCAAAGTAAATAATCAGCCCCAGCATTTT. Residues: CASKVNNQPQHF.

By sample fraction, this clone is medium-sized (0.01 to 0.1%). This rearrangement joins TRBV27 to TRBJ2-1, with D perhaps assigned TRBD1 or TRBD2 (5 bases each). Germline CDR1 reads MNHEY; CDR2 reads SMNVEV (reference sequence). Trimming cost V 3 bases and J 4 bases, with 16 bases left between them. There are 16 residues in the CDR3. The CDR3, as DNA: TGTGCCAGCAGTTTCTTGGGGCCACGGGAATACAATGAGCAGTTCTTC. Amino acid sequence: CASSFLGPREYNEQFF.

This clone was seen at least ten times. The V call is TRBV7-2, the J call TRBJ2-7; D possibly uses TRBD1 or TRBD2 (5 bases each). Trimming pared 0 bases from V and 0 bases from J, leaving 9 bases between. This CDR3 is built from 15 residues. Germline CDR1 is SGHTA and CDR2 is FQGNSA. The CDR3 sequence is CASSLAGTGSYEQYF. The CDR3 nucleotides are TGTGCCAGCAGCTTAGCGGGGACCGGCTCCTACGAGCAGTACTTC. Combining the CDR3 with reference TRBV7-2 and TRBJ2-7 gives the whole variable domain GAGVSQSPSNKVTEKGKDVELRCDPISGHTALYWYRQSLGQGLEFLIYFQGNSAPDKSGLPSDRFSAERTGGSVSTLTIQRTQQEDSAVYLCASSLAGTGSYEQYFGPGTRLTVT.

This clone was detected many times. V is TRBV20-1 and J is TRBJ2-3, with TRBD1 identical over 9 bases. V trimming: 6 bases; J trimming: 6 bases; junction bases outside the gene matches: 7. The germline CDR1 and CDR2 sequences are DFQATT and SNEGSKA (reference sequence). The CDR3 has 13 residues. CDR3 sequence: CSANTGGGDTQYF. In DNA form, the CDR3 reads TGCAGTGCCAACACAGGGGGCGGCGATACGCAGTATTTT.

This clone was recorded only once. The chain employs TRBV5-1 and TRBJ2-3; D not certain. The V gene's germline CDR1 is SGHRS and CDR2 YFSETQ. V was trimmed by 9 bases and J by 0 bases, leaving 11 bases between them. The length of the CDR3 is 13 residues. CDR3 in amino acids: CATRRGSTDTQYF. The CDR3 DNA follows: TGCGCCACCCGGAGAGGTAGCACAGATACGCAGTATTTT.

The table lists this clone with many counts. This rearrangement joins TRBV28 to TRBJ2-1, with D unresolved. The germline V gene has CDR1 MDHEN and CDR2 SYDVKM. The V end lost 3 bases, the J end lost 9 bases, and 9 bases lay between the germline ends. This CDR3 spans 12 amino acids. CDR3 amino acids: CASSLIFSEQFF. The CDR3 nucleotides read TGTGCCAGCAGTTTGATCTTTAGTGAGCAGTTCTTC. Supplemented by reference TRBV28 and TRBJ2-1, the full variable domain reads DVKVTQSSRYLVKRTGEKVFLECVQDMDHENMFWYRQDPGLGLRLIYFSYDVKMKEKGDIPEGYSVSREKKERFSLILESASTNQTSMYLCASSLIFSEQFFGPGTRLTVL.

This clone was detected only once. The V and J genes are TRBV11-1 and TRBJ2-1; 11 bases fit TRBD2. Per the germline V gene, CDR1 is SGHAT and CDR2 is FQDESV (reference sequence). V was clipped by 6 bases and J by 10 bases; unmatched bases: 8. The CDR3 extends over 14 amino acids. As DNA, the CDR3 is TGTGCCAGCAGGATTAGCGGGAGGGGGATCGAGCAGTTCTTC. Translation gives CASRISGRGIEQFF.

This clone appeared many times. The V gene is TRBV11-2, the J gene TRBJ2-1, with D possibly TRBD1 on 6 matching bases. V lost 4 bases to trimming and J lost 9 bases, with 19 bases between them. This CDR3 is 15 amino acids long. Germline CDR1 SGHAT, CDR2 FQNNGV. CDR3 nucleotides: TGTGCCAGCAGCTACCAAGGGACATACACTGGTGAGCAGTTCTTC. As protein: CASSYQGTYTGEQFF.

In its sample, this clone was seen a few times. A single base separates this from a much larger clone, so it may be a read error. This chain joins TRBV29-1 and TRBJ2-2; 9 positions agree with TRBD1. The V segment lost 0 bases and the J segment 9 bases; nucleotides outside the gene matches: 11. CDR1 and CDR2 from the germline V gene are SQVTM and ANQGSEA. This CDR3 comprises 16 residues. The CDR3 nucleotides read TGCAGCGTTGAAGATCCCAACAGGGGGCGCCCCAGGGAGCTGTTTTTT. Translated, it gives CSVEDPNRGRPRELFF.

There are many counts of this clone. The chain employs TRBV5-5 and TRBJ2-5; D unresolved. CDR1 and CDR2 (germline): SGHKS, YYEKEE (reference sequence). This CDR3 region has 13 residues. Trimming stripped 4 bases from V and 3 bases from J, with 10 bases between. In DNA, the CDR3 is TGTGCCAGCAGCCCCGATGGGGAAGAGACCCAGTACTTC. Translating gives CASSPDGEETQYF.